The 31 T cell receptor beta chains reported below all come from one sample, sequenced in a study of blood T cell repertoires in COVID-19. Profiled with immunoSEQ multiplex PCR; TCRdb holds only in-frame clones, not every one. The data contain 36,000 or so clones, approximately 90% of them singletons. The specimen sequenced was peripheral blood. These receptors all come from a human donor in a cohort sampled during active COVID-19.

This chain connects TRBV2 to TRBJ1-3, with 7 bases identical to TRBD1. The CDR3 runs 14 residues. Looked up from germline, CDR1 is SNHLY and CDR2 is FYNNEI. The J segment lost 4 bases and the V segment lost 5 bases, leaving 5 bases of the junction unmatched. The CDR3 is CASSTGQPGNTIYF. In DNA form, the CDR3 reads TGTGCCAGCAGTACGGGACAGCCCGGAAACACCATATATTTT.

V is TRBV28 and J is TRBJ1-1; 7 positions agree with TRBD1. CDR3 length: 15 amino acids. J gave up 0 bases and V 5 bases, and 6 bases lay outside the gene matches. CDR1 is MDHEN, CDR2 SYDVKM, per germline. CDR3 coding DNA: TGTGCCAGCAGTCCCCAGACAGGGATGAACACTGAAGCTTTCTTT. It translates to CASSPQTGMNTEAFF.

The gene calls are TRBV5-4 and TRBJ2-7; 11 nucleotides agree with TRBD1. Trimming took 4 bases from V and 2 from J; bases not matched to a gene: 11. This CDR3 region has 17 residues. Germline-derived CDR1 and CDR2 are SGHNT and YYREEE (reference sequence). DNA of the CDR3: TGTGCCAGCAGCCTCCGACGACCGGGACAGGGGGCCTACGAGCAGTACTTC. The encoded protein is CASSLRRPGQGAYEQYF.

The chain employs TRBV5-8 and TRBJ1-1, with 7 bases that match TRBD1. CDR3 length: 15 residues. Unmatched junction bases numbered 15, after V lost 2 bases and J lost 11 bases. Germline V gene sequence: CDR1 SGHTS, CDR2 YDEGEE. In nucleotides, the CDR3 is TGTGCCAGCAGCTTCAACCCGGGACAGCTCGAGACTGCTTTCTTT. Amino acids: CASSFNPGQLETAFF.

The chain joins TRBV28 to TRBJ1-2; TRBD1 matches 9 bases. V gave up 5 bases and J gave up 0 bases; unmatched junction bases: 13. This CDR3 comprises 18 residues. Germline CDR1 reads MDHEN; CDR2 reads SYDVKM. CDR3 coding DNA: TGTGCCAGCAGTCGCCCTCCGGGACAGGGCAACTCTAACTATGGCTACACCTTC. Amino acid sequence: CASSRPPGQGNSNYGYTF.

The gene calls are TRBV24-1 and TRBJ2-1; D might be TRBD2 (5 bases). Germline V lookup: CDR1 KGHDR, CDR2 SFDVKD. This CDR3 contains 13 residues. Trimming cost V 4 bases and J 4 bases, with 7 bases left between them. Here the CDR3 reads CATSDSGYNEQFF. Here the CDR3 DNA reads TGTGCCACCAGTGACTCGGGGTACAATGAGCAGTTCTTC.

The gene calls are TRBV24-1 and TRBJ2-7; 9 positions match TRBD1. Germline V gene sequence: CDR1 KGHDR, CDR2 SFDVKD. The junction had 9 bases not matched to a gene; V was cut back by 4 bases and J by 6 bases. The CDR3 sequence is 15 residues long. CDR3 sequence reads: CATSDPGQGKGEQYF. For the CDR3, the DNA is TGTGCCACCAGTGACCCGGGACAGGGAAAGGGCGAGCAGTACTTC.

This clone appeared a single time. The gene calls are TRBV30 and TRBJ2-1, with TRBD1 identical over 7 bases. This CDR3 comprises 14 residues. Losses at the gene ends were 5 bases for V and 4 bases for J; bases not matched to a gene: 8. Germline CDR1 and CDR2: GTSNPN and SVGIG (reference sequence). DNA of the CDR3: TGTGCCTGGGCTTTGGGACAGACGTACAATGAGCAGTTCTTC. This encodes CAWALGQTYNEQFF.

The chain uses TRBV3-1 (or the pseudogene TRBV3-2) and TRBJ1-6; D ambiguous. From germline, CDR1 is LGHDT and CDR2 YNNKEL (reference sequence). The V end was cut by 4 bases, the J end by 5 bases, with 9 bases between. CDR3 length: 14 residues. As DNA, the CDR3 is TGTGCCAGCAGCCGAGTGGGAGATAATTCACCCCTCCACTTT. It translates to CASSRVGDNSPLHF.

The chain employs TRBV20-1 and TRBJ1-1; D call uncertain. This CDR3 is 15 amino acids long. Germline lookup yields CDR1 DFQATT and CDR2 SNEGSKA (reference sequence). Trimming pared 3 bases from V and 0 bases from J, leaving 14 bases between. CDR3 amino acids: CSASGRSRVNTEAFF. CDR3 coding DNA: TGCAGTGCTAGTGGCCGGAGCAGAGTGAACACTGAAGCTTTCTTT.

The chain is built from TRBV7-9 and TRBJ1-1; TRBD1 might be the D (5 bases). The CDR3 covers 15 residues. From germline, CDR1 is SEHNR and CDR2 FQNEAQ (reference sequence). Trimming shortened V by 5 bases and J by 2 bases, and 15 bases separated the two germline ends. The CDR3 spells CASSPQGSLNTEAFF. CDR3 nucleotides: TGTGCCAGCAGCCCCCAGGGAAGCCTTAACACTGAAGCTTTCTTT.

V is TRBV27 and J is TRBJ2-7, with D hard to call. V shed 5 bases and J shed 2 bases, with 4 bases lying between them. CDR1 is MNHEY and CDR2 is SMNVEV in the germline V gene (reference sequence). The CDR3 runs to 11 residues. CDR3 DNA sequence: TGTGCCAGCAGTCGTGCCTACGAGCAGTACTTC. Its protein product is CASSRAYEQYF.

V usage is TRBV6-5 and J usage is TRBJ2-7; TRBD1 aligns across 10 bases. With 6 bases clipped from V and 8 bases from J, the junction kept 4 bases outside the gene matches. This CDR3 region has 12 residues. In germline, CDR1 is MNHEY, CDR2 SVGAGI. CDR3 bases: TGTGCCAGCAGCCCGGGACAGGGGAAGCAGTACTTC. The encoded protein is CASSPGQGKQYF.

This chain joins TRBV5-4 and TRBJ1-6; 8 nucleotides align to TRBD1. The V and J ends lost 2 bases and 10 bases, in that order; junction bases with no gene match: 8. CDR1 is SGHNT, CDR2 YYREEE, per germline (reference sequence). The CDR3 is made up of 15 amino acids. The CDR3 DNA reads TGTGCCAGCAGCTTAGACAGGGGTCGAGGATCACCCCTCCACTTT. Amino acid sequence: CASSLDRGRGSPLHF. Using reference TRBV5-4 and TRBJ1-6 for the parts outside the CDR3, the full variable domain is ETGVTQSPTHLIKTRGQQVTLRCSSQSGHNTVSWYQQALGQGPQFIFQYYREEENGRGNFPPRFSGLQFPNYSSELNVNALELDDSALYLCASSLDRGRGSPLHFGNGTRLTVT.

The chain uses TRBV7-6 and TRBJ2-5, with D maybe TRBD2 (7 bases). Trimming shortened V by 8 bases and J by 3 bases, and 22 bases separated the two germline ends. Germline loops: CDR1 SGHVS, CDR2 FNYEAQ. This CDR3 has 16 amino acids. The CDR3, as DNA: TGTGCCAGCCTAAGAGGTGGGGGGGGCGCAGAAGAGACCCAGTACTTC. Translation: CASLRGGGGAEETQYF.

This chain's CDR3 is CALTDRVRNTIYF. The CDR3 nucleotides are TGTGCCCTTACCGACAGGGTGAGAAACACCATATATTTT. The V gene is TRBV6-5, the J gene TRBJ1-3; TRBD1 agrees at 7 bases. Per germline, CDR1 MNHEY and CDR2 SVGAGI. This CDR3 has 13 amino acids. J was trimmed by 5 bases and V by 11 bases; bases with no gene match: 9.

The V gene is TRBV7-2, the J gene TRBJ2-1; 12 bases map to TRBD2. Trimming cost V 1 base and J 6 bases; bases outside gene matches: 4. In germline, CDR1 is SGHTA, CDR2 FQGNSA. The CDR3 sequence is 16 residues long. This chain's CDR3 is CASSLGSSGRANEQFF. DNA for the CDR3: TGTGCCAGCAGCTTAGGGTCTAGCGGGAGGGCCAATGAGCAGTTCTTC.

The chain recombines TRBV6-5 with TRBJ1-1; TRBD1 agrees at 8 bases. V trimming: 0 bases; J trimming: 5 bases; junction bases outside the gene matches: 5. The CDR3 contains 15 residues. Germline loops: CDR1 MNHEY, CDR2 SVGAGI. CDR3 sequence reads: CASSYSGTGLTEAFF. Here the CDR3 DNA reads TGTGCCAGCAGTTACTCCGGGACAGGTCTAACTGAAGCTTTCTTT.

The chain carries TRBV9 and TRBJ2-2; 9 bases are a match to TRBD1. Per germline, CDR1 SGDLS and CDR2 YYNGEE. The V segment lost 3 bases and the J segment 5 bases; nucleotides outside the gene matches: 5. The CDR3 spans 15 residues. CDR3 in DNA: TGTGCCAGCAGCGCGAGGGACAGGGTGACCGGGGAGCTGTTTTTT. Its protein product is CASSARDRVTGELFF.

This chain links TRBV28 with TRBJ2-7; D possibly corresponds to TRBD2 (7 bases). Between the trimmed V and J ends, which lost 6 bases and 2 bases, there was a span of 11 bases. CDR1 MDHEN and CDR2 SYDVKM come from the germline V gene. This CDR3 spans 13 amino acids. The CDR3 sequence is CASRGGGPYEQYF. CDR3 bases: TGTGCCAGCAGAGGGGGAGGGCCCTACGAGCAGTACTTC.

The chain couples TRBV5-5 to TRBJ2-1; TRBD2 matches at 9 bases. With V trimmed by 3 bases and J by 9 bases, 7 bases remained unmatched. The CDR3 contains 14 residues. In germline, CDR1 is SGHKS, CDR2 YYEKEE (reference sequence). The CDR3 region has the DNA TGTGCCAGCAGCTCCTTAGCGGGAGTCGGTGAGCAGTTCTTC. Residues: CASSSLAGVGEQFF.

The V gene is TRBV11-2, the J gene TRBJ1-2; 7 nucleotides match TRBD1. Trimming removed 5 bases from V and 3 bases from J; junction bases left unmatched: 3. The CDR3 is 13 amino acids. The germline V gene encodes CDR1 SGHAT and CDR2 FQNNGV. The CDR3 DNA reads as TGTGCCAGCAGCAACAGGGGACACTATGGCTACACCTTC. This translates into CASSNRGHYGYTF.

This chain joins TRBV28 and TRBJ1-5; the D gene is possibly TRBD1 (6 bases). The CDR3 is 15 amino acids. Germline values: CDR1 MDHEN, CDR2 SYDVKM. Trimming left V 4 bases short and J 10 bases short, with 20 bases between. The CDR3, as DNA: TGTGCCAGCAGTTATGGAGGGGGGGCCTCCAAACCCCAGCATTTT. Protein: CASSYGGGASKPQHF.

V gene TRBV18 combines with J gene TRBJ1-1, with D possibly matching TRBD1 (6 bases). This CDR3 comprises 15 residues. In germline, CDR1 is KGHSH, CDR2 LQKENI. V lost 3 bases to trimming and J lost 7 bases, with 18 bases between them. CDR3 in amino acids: CASSPGAGDESEAFF. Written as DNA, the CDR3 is TGTGCCAGCTCACCCGGTGCAGGGGACGAGAGTGAAGCTTTCTTT.

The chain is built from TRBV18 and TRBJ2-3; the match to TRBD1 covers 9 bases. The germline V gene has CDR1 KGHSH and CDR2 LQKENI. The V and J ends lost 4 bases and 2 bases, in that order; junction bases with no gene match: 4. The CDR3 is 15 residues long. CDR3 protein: CASSQGTGFTDTQYF. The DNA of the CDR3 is TGTGCCAGCTCACAAGGGACAGGGTTCACAGATACGCAGTATTTT.

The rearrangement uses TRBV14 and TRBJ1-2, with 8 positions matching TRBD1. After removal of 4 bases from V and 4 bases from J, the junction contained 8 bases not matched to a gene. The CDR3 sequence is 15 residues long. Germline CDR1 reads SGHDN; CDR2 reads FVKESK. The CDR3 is CASSPGQGWIYGYTF. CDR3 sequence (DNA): TGTGCCAGCAGCCCCGGACAGGGATGGATCTATGGCTACACCTTC.

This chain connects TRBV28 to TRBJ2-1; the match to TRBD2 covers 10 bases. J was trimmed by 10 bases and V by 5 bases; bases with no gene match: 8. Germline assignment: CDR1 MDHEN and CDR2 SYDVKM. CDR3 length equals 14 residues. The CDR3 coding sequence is TGTGCCAGCAGTATAGCGGGAGGTTTAAGCGAGCAGTTCTTC. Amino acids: CASSIAGGLSEQFF.

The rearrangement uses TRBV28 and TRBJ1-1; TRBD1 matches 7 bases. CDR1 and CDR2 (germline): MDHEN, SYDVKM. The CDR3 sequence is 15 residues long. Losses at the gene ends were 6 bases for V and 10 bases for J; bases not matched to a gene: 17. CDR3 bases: TGTGCCAGCAGCCAAGTCGCCACAGGGGCTCGGAGAGCTTTCTTT. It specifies CASSQVATGARRAFF.

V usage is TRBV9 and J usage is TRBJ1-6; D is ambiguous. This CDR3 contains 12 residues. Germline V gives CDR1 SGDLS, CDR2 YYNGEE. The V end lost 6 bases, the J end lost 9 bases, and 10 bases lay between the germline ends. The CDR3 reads CASNSEGSPLHF. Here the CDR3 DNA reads TGTGCCAGCAACTCTGAGGGTTCACCCCTCCACTTT.

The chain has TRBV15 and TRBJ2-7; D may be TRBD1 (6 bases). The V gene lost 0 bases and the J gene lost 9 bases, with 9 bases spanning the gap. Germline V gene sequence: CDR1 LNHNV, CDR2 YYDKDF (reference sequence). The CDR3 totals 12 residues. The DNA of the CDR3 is TGTGCCACCAGCAGAGATCGAGGGGGGCAGTACTTC. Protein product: CATSRDRGGQYF.

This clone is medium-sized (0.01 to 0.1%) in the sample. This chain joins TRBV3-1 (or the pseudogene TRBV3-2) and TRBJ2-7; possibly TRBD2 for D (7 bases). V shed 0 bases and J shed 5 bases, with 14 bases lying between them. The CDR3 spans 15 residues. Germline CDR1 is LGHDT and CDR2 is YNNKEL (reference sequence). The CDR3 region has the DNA TGTGCCAGCAGCCAAGAGTTTGGCGGGGGCCACGAGCAGTACTTC. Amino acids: CASSQEFGGGHEQYF.